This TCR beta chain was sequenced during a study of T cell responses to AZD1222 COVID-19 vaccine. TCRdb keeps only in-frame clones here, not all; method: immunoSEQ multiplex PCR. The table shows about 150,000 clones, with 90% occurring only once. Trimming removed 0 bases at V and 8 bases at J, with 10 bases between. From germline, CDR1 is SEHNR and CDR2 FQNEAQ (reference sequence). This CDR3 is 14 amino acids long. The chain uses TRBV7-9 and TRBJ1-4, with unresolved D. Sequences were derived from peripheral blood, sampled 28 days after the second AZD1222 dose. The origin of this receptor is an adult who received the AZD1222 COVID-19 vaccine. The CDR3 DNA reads TGTGCCAGCAGCTTAGCGTTAACGGGGGAAAAACTGTTTTTT. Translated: CASSLALTGEKLFF.